The TCR beta chain described here comes from a study of OX40 agonist ivuxolimab in advanced cancers. Overall study: In this trial design, patients received ivuxolimab intravenously at 0.01 to 10 mg/kg every 2 weeks. The study enrolled dose-escalation patients with hepatocellular carcinoma, melanoma, renal cell or head and neck cancer. Study observations and caveats: Clonal expansion was among the lowest in partial responders at 0.1-3.0 mg/kg, especially CD8+.

CDR3 length: 16 residues. CDR1 and CDR2 (germline): MNHNS, SASEGT. V lost 3 bases to trimming and J lost 7 bases; unmatched junction nucleotides: 12. About this clone: Its specificity is unknown.

Here immunoSEQ multiplex PCR was the method, and the copy in TCRdb shows in-frame clones only, minus some. The sample lists 60,000 or so clones; around four fifths were seen once. If patients had autoimmune disease history or systemic immunosuppression, they were excluded. The source was CD4+ or CD8+ T cells sorted from blood, collected in a trial of the OX40 agonist ivuxolimab. The sequence came from an adult with an advanced solid tumor such as melanoma, head and neck, liver or kidney cancer. The chain employs TRBV6-1 and TRBJ2-5; TRBD2 matches 9 bases. The CDR3 loop reads CASSDPSASGVSTQYF. The CDR3 DNA follows: TGTGCCAGCAGTGACCCCTCCGCTAGCGGGGTCTCGACCCAGTACTTC.